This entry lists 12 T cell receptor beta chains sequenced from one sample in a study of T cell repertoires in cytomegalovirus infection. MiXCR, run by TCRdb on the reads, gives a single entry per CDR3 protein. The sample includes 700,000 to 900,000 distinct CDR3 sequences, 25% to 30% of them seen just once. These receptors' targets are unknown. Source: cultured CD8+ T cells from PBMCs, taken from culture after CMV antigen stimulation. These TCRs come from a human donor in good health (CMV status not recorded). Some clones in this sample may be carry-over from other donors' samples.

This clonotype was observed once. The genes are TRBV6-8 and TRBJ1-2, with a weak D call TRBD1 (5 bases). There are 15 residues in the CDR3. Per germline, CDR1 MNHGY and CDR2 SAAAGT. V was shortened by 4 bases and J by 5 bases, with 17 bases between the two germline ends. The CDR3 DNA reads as TGTGCCAGCAGTTTCCAGACGGGAAGGGGTTATGGCTACACCTTC. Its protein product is CASSFQTGRGYGYTF.

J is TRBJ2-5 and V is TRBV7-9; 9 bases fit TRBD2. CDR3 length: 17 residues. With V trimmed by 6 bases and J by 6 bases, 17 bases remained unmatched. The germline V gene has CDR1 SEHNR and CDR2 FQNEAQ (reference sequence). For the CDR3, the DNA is TGTGCCAGCAGTACAAGAAGGGCGGGGGGGCCGAGGAAGACCCAGTACTTC. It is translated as CASSTRRAGGPRKTQYF.

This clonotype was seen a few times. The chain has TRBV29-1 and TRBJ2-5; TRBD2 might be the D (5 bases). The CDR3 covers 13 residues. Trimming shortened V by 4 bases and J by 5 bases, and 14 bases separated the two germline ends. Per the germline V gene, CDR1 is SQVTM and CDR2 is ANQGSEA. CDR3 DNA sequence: TGCAGCGTTGTCGGTACGGGGATCGAGACCCAGTACTTC. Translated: CSVVGTGIETQYF.

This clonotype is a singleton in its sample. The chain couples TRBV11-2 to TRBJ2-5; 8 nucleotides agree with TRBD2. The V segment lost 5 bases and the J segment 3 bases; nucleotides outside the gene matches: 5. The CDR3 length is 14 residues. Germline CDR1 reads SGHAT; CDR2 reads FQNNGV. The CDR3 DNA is TGTGCCAGCAGCCCCCAAGCGGGGGAAGAGACCCAGTACTTC. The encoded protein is CASSPQAGEETQYF.

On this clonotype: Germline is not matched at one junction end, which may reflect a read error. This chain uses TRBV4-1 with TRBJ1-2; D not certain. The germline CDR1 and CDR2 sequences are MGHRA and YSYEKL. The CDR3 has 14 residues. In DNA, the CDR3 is TGTGCCAGCAGCCAGCGAGACGATGGTATTGGCTACACCTTC. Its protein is CASSQRDDGIGYTF.

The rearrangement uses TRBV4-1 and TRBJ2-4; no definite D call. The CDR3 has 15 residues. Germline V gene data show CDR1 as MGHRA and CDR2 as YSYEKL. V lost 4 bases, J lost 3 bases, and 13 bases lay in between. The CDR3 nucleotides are TGCGCCAGCAGCCTCGGGCAGATAGGCAAAAACATTCAGTACTTC. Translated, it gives CASSLGQIGKNIQYF.

DNA of the CDR3: TGTGCCACCCTCTCCCGGAAGGTAACAGGAGAGACCCAGTACTTC. Translation gives CATLSRKVTGETQYF. The chain employs TRBV2 and TRBJ2-5; D perhaps matches TRBD1 (5 bases). This CDR3 is 15 amino acids long. The V end was cut by 10 bases, the J end by 4 bases, with 22 bases between. Per the germline V gene, CDR1 is SNHLY and CDR2 is FYNNEI.

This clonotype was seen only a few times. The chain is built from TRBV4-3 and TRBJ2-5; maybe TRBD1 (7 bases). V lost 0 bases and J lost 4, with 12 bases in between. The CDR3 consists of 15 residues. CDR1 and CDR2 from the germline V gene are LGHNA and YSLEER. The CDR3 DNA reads TGCGCCAGCAGCCAAGAACCCAGGGGGGTAGAGACCCAGTACTTC. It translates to CASSQEPRGVETQYF.

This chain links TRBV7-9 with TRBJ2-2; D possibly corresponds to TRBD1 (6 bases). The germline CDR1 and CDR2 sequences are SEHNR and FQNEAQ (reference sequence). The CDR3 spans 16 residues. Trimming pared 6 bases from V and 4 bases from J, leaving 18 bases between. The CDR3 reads CASRAGAPDITGELFF. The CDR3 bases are TGTGCCAGCAGAGCAGGGGCTCCAGACATCACCGGGGAGCTGTTTTTT.

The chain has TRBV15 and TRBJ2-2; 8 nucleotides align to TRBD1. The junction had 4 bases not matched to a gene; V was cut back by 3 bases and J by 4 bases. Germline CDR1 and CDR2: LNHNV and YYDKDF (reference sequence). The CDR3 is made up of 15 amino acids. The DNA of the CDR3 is TGTGCCACCAGCAGGGACAGGGCGGGCACCGGGGAGCTGTTTTTT. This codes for CATSRDRAGTGELFF.

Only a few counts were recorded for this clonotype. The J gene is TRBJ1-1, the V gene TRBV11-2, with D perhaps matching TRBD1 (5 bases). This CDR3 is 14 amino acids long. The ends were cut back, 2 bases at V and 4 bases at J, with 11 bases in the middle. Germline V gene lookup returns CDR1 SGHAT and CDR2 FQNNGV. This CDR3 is CASSLQGGGTEAFF. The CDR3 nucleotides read TGTGCCAGCAGCTTACAGGGAGGCGGCACTGAAGCTTTCTTT.

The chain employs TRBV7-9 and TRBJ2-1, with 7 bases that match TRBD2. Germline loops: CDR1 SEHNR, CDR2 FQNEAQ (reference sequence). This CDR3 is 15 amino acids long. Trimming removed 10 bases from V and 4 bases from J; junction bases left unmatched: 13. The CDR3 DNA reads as TGTGCCATAAGCGGGGAGGCGGGCCGATACAATGAGCAGTTCTTC. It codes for CAISGEAGRYNEQFF.